The 16 T cell receptor beta chains below were found in one sample sequenced in a study of cytotoxic CD8 clonotypes in ibrutinib-treated CLL. Clones were read by immunoSEQ multiplex PCR, and TCRdb kept only the in-frame ones, dropping some. The sample holds 110,000 to 150,000 clones, more than 85% seen once. The material sequenced was PBMCs, taken after 12 months of ibrutinib treatment. These receptors all come from a human donor with chronic lymphocytic leukemia.

This chain connects TRBV7-6 to TRBJ2-5, with D unresolved. The CDR3 is 13 residues long. CDR1 and CDR2 (germline): SGHVS, FNYEAQ. Trimming cost V 3 bases and J 1 base, with 6 bases left between them. CDR3 residues: CASSFGPQETQYF. CDR3 nucleotides: TGTGCCAGCAGCTTCGGACCCCAAGAGACCCAGTACTTC.

This sequence joins TRBV5-1 and TRBJ1-1, with D perhaps matching TRBD1 (6 bases). Germline CDR1 reads SGHRS; CDR2 reads YFSETQ. V lost 5 bases and J lost 3, with 14 bases in between. The CDR3 consists of 14 residues. CDR3 in DNA: TGCGCCAGCAGAAACAGGGATGGAGACACTGAAGCTTTCTTT. This sequence encodes CASRNRDGDTEAFF.

The chain joins TRBV19 to TRBJ2-1, with 8 bases matching TRBD1. The CDR3 has 14 residues. The germline CDR1 and CDR2 sequences are LNHDA and SQIVND (reference sequence). V shed 7 bases, J shed 6 bases, and the junction held 8 bases outside the gene matches. The CDR3 here is CASMLGQGSNEQFF. Written as DNA, the CDR3 is TGTGCCAGTATGCTTGGACAGGGTTCCAATGAGCAGTTCTTC.

This sequence joins TRBV5-6 and TRBJ2-6; D might be TRBD1 or TRBD2, each matching 6 bases. The CDR3 spans 16 residues. V shed 1 base and J shed 4 bases, with 12 bases lying between them. Per the germline V gene, CDR1 is SGHDT and CDR2 is YYEEEE. The CDR3 loop is CASSLLGGAGANVLTF. The CDR3 nucleotides are TGTGCCAGCAGCTTGCTCGGGGGCGCAGGGGCCAACGTCCTGACTTTC.

This clone has a single count. The V and J genes are TRBV18 and TRBJ1-5; 9 nucleotides match TRBD1. Trimming removed 8 bases from V and 4 bases from J; junction bases left unmatched: 0. Looked up from germline, CDR1 is KGHSH and CDR2 is LQKENI. This CDR3 is 12 amino acids long. The CDR3 DNA sequence: TGTGCCAGCGGACAGGGGAATCAGCCCCAGCATTTT. Translated: CASGQGNQPQHF.

V is TRBV2 and J is TRBJ2-7; tentative D call: TRBD1 (6 bases). There are 14 residues in the CDR3. The germline CDR1 and CDR2 sequences are SNHLY and FYNNEI. Trimming removed 4 bases from V and 3 bases from J, with 13 bases in between. CDR3 residues: CASSGTDLGYEQYF. The CDR3 nucleotides are TGTGCCAGCAGTGGGACAGACTTAGGCTACGAGCAGTACTTC.

This chain joins TRBV2 and TRBJ1-4, with TRBD1 identical over 8 bases. Germline CDR1 reads SNHLY; CDR2 reads FYNNEI. With V trimmed by 6 bases and J by 8 bases, 5 bases remained unmatched. This CDR3 region has 13 residues. The CDR3: CASRDREREKLFF. The CDR3 nucleotides are TGTGCCAGCAGGGACAGGGAGAGGGAAAAACTGTTTTTT.

The V and J genes are TRBV5-8 and TRBJ2-7, with no clear D. CDR3 length: 12 amino acids. In germline, CDR1 is SGHTS, CDR2 YDEGEE. Trimming stripped 2 bases from V and 4 bases from J, with 7 bases between. The CDR3 spells CASSFRWYEQYF. Written as DNA, the CDR3 is TGTGCCAGCAGCTTCCGATGGTACGAGCAGTACTTC.

The J gene is TRBJ2-7, the V gene TRBV9; 8 bases fit TRBD2. This CDR3 comprises 15 residues. Looked up from germline, CDR1 is SGDLS and CDR2 is YYNGEE. The V segment lost 3 bases and the J segment 6 bases; nucleotides outside the gene matches: 11. CDR3 DNA: TGTGCCAGCAGCGCCGGGGGACTAGGCTTAAGCGAGCAGTACTTC. It encodes CASSAGGLGLSEQYF.

The rearrangement links TRBV19 to TRBJ2-1, with 9 bases identical to TRBD2. Germline CDR1 is LNHDA and CDR2 is SQIVND (reference sequence). This CDR3 is 15 amino acids long. J was trimmed by 9 bases and V by 1 base; bases with no gene match: 7. Written as DNA, the CDR3 is TGTGCCAGTAGTATAGCTTTAGCGGGAGCCACTGAGCAGTTCTTC. Protein: CASSIALAGATEQFF.

This clone was seen a single time. The chain joins TRBV10-2 to TRBJ2-1; no firm D call. Germline V gives CDR1 WSHSY, CDR2 SAAADI. The CDR3 covers 14 residues. V was shortened by 0 bases and J by 5 bases, with 8 bases between the two germline ends. CDR3 sequence reads: CASSESVLHNEQFF. The CDR3 DNA sequence: TGCGCCAGCAGTGAGTCGGTACTACACAATGAGCAGTTCTTC.

This clone was found a few times. A read error may account for a junction end that differs from germline. DNA for the CDR3: TGTGCCGGCAGGGGAGCCGGGGAGCTGTTTTTT. Translating gives CAGRGAGELFF. This chain uses TRBV6-6 with TRBJ2-2; maybe TRBD1 (6 bases). From germline, CDR1 is MNHNY and CDR2 SVGAGI (reference sequence). CDR3 length: 11 amino acids.

The chain combines TRBV29-1 with TRBJ1-3; D is undetermined. The V gene's germline CDR1 is SQVTM and CDR2 ANQGSEA. V dropped 4 bases and J dropped 3 bases, with 7 bases sitting between them. The length of the CDR3 is 12 residues. The CDR3 loop is CSVVRGGNTIYF. In nucleotides, the CDR3 is TGCAGCGTTGTGAGAGGTGGAAACACCATATATTTT.

This chain links TRBV15 with TRBJ2-7, with D possibly being TRBD1 (6 bases). Germline V gene data show CDR1 as LNHNV and CDR2 as YYDKDF (reference sequence). This CDR3 contains 12 residues. V was clipped by 9 bases and J by 3 bases, with 12 bases between them. The CDR3 spells CATRGQNYEQYF. As DNA, the CDR3 is TGTGCCACTCGAGGACAGAACTACGAGCAGTACTTC.

This clone was seen only once. V and J are TRBV29-1 and TRBJ1-3, with TRBD1 matching 8 bases. Trimming took 4 bases from V and 4 from J; bases not matched to a gene: 9. The length of the CDR3 is 15 residues. Germline CDR1 and CDR2: SQVTM and ANQGSEA. CDR3 nucleotides: TGCAGCGTTGTGACAGGGGAAAAGGCAGGAAACACCATATATTTT. Protein: CSVVTGEKAGNTIYF.

The rearrangement links TRBV9 to TRBJ2-5; D gene ambiguous. The length of the CDR3 is 16 residues. The germline CDR1 and CDR2 sequences are SGDLS and YYNGEE. The V end lost 0 bases, the J end lost 4 bases, and 16 bases lay between the germline ends. CDR3 sequence: CASSVGSRLRGETQYF. Here the CDR3 DNA reads TGTGCCAGCAGCGTAGGGTCGAGGCTCCGCGGAGAGACCCAGTACTTC.